What follows is one T cell receptor (beta chain) and its context. The antigen it binds to is not known. Within one base of it there is no much larger clone, and no base qualities were kept. This sample was included in a study of blood T cell repertoires in COVID-19 (dated by TCRdb to 2020 to 2022). About the full investigation: Samples covering the acute and convalescent phases of COVID-19 were provided by collaborators in the United States, Italy and Spain. The prospective study material was composed of cDNA or gDNA derived from T cells, B-cell-depleted T cells, or PBMCs. Where available, HLA class I and class II types were taken from metadata supplied by the sample provider and were not determined by assay-based typing. Subjects who had been exposed to COVID-19, were actively infected with it, or had recovered from it provided the deeply sampled blood TCRbeta repertoires that made up the dataset. The samples were drawn from two sources: the first 160 participants of the ongoing ImmuneRACE study, and over 950 subjects contributed by 6 global collaborators. Sample metadata almost always included a de-identified subject ID, COVID-19 status, age in years and sex. The repertoires were released in a freely available public database intended as a resource for research on the immune response to SARS-CoV-2. What the study reported, not specific to this receptor: The quantity of clinical and demographic metadata differed by source and by participant and was supplied without curation.

TCRbeta CDR3 regions were amplified from genomic DNA using the immunoSEQ Assay, a bias-controlled multiplex PCR. Processing in the source paper ran as follows. Within the assay, amplification of reference gene primers was used to estimate how many nucleated cells each sample contained. To quantify the absolute abundance of each unique TCRbeta CDR3 rearrangement, sequence reads were collapsed and filtered. Productive Simpson clonality was computed per sample as the square root of Simpson's diversity index over productive rearrangements. Held by TCRdb, this immuneACCESS table contains in-frame sequences only and omits some clones. Under half of the omission traces to an unresolved V gene where checked; the cause of the rest is unknown. V and J calls and clone size follow that table, whereas D and trimming were derived from the DNA. The sample yields approximately 300,000 clones; roughly 90% were counted once. The ten biggest clones cover 5.2% of the sample.

Enrolling through a virtual design, the prospective study's participants ranged in age from roughly 18 to 95 years and lived across approximately 25 United States geographic areas. Cohort assignment in the prospective study relied on participant-reported clinical history from a screening survey and a study questionnaire. For ImmuneRACE Cohort 3, a participant was defined as recovered based on two consecutive negative NP/OP PCR tests, clearance by a healthcare professional, or resolution of symptoms. Each participant in the prospective study had whole blood, serum and a nasopharyngeal or oropharyngeal swab collected by mobile phlebotomists. Additional blood draws and questionnaires over an approximately two-month period could optionally be provided by prospective study participants. Before DNA extraction, blood samples from the prospective study were shipped at room temperature or frozen. Specimen: PBMCs or T cells enriched from blood (not recorded which). This TCR derives from a man aged 60 to 75 who had recovered from COVID-19.

The base sequence is TGCGCCAGCAGCCAAGAGTGGCAGGGTGCCGAGCAGTACTTC. Translated, it reads CASSQEWQGAEQYF. The V gene is TRBV4-1 and the J gene is TRBJ2-7; possibly the D gene is TRBD1, per 5 matching bases. The V and J ends are trimmed by 0 bases and 6 bases, leaving 12 bases between them. Based on the germline V gene, the CDR1 and CDR2 sequences are MGHRA and YSYEKL. Reading from cysteine to phenylalanine, the CDR3 counts 14 amino acids. Here the CDR3 DNA is all that survives: 42 bases in frame from base 1.